The 26 T cell receptor beta chains presented below share a single source sample, sequenced in a study of blood T cells in healthy people across ages. A second about 7 to 12 cycle PCR used barcoded and J-beta primers. TCRdb reprocessed the 5' RACE reads via MiXCR and lists one record per CDR3 protein. The repertoire includes over 500,000 distinct CDR3 sequences, about a quarter of them detected once, and approximately 4% sits in the top ten. The sample was also linked to a second study, of T cells of mothers and their children.

The sequenced material came from blood. The source is a boy aged 2-15 years in good health.

The CDR3 spells CASSPQNRGTGELFF. Written as DNA, the CDR3 is TGTGCCAGCAGCCCTCAAAACAGGGGAACCGGGGAGCTGTTTTTT. V is TRBV9 and J is TRBJ2-2, with 7 bases lining up with TRBD1. Trimming removed 4 bases from V and 5 bases from J; junction bases left unmatched: 8. Germline loops: CDR1 SGDLS, CDR2 YYNGEE. This CDR3 spans 15 amino acids.

The chain joins TRBV4-3 to TRBJ2-3, with TRBD2 matching 8 bases. The CDR3 covers 16 residues. Trimming took 3 bases from V and 0 from J; bases not matched to a gene: 5. CDR1 is LGHNA, CDR2 YSLEER, per germline. CDR3 sequence reads: CASSHPGLGSTDTQYF. In nucleotides, the CDR3 is TGCGCCAGCAGCCACCCGGGACTAGGTAGCACAGATACGCAGTATTTT.

This clonotype was seen a handful of times. The chain joins TRBV10-3 to TRBJ1-2; D is perhaps TRBD1 (5 bases). V lost 6 bases, J lost 8 bases, and 13 bases lay in between. Germline CDR1 reads ENHRY; CDR2 reads SYGVKD. There are 12 residues in the CDR3. CDR3: CAISVTEEGYTF. The CDR3 DNA reads TGTGCCATCAGCGTGACAGAGGAAGGCTACACCTTC.

This clonotype was observed a few times. The CDR3 DNA reads TGTGCCAGCAGCGGTAACACAGATACGCAGTATTTT. Its translation is CASSGNTDTQYF. The chain has TRBV9 and TRBJ2-3; D uncertain. From germline, CDR1 is SGDLS and CDR2 YYNGEE. There are 12 residues in the CDR3. V shed 3 bases and J shed 2 bases, with 4 bases lying between them.

CDR3 nucleotides: TGTGCCAGCAGTTTATTGGGACTAGTGCAAGAGACCCAGTACTTC. Its protein product is CASSLLGLVQETQYF. V usage is TRBV27 and J usage is TRBJ2-5, with 8 bases that match TRBD2. The CDR3 is 15 residues long. The junction had 3 bases not matched to a gene; V was cut back by 1 base and J by 2 bases. Germline CDR1 reads MNHEY; CDR2 reads SMNVEV (reference sequence).

This chain joins TRBV5-1 and TRBJ1-1; D is unresolved. The CDR3 consists of 16 residues. The germline gives CDR1 SGHRS, CDR2 YFSETQ. V lost 0 bases and J lost 8, with 20 bases in between. DNA of the CDR3: TGCGCCAGCAGCTTGGAATGGTCCGGCGCCGTAGTGGAAGCTTTCTTT. Translating it yields CASSLEWSGAVVEAFF.

This clonotype was seen a single time. The gene calls are TRBV28 and TRBJ1-1; 9 nucleotides match TRBD1. The CDR3 covers 16 residues. The V and J ends lost 2 bases and 4 bases, in that order; junction bases with no gene match: 8. The germline CDR1 and CDR2 sequences are MDHEN and SYDVKM. CDR3 region: CASSLPLGTGSTEAFF. As DNA, the CDR3 is TGTGCCAGCAGTTTACCCCTCGGGACAGGGAGCACTGAAGCTTTCTTT.

A few counts support this clonotype. The chain links TRBV6-2 or TRBV6-3 to TRBJ1-2; perhaps TRBD1 as D (6 bases). V lost 8 bases and J 2 bases, leaving 9 bases between the germline ends. The CDR3 has 12 amino acids. Per germline, CDR1 MNHEY and CDR2 SVGEGT. The CDR3 coding sequence is TGTGCCAGCCAAAGGGGGAACTATGGCTACACCTTC. Residues: CASQRGNYGYTF.

This clonotype was observed a handful of times. The chain employs TRBV11-2 and TRBJ2-6; D might be TRBD1 (6 bases). This CDR3 contains 16 residues. V was shortened by 8 bases and J by 3 bases, with 17 bases between the two germline ends. CDR1 SGHAT and CDR2 FQNNGV come from the germline V gene. CDR3 region: CASGGRGSFGANVLTF. CDR3 in DNA: TGTGCCAGCGGGGGCAGGGGATCGTTTGGGGCCAACGTCCTGACTTTC.

This clonotype was picked up a small number of times. The chain is built from TRBV4-3 and TRBJ2-7, with 15 bases lining up with TRBD2. The germline gives CDR1 LGHNA, CDR2 YSLEER. The junction had 8 bases not matched to a gene; V was cut back by 5 bases and J by 6 bases. This CDR3 region has 16 residues. DNA of the CDR3: TGCGCCAGCAGCTCCAGGACTAGCGGGAGGGAAAGCGAGCAGTACTTC. Its protein product is CASSSRTSGRESEQYF.

The V gene is TRBV5-1, the J gene TRBJ2-5, with TRBD2 matching over 9 bases. Germline V lookup: CDR1 SGHRS, CDR2 YFSETQ. The J segment lost 9 bases and the V segment lost 1 base, leaving 7 bases of the junction unmatched. The CDR3 runs to 14 residues. The chain's CDR3 is CASSLQVASGAQYF. As DNA, the CDR3 is TGCGCCAGCAGCTTGCAGGTGGCTAGCGGGGCCCAGTACTTC.

The chain couples TRBV15 to TRBJ1-1; tentatively, D is TRBD1 (5 bases). Germline CDR1 and CDR2: LNHNV and YYDKDF (reference sequence). This CDR3 has 14 residues. Trimming removed 3 bases at V and 6 bases at J, with 14 bases between. This CDR3 is CATSSEPGTPEAFF. CDR3 bases: TGTGCCACCAGCAGTGAACCCGGGACCCCTGAAGCTTTCTTT.

This sequence joins TRBV5-1 and TRBJ2-7; 8 nucleotides align to TRBD2. Looked up from germline, CDR1 is SGHRS and CDR2 is YFSETQ. This CDR3 region has 12 residues. DNA of the CDR3: TGCGTCCTGCCGGGGGGGGACTACGAGCAGTACTTC. Its protein product is CVLPGGDYEQYF.

This clonotype was seen only a few times. The genes are TRBV4-1 and TRBJ2-1; D not resolved. Germline CDR1 is MGHRA and CDR2 is YSYEKL. V lost 1 base to trimming and J lost 4 bases, with 11 bases between them. This CDR3 region has 15 residues. CDR3 sequence reads: CASSQGGVQYNEQFF. CDR3 nucleotides: TGCGCCAGCAGCCAAGGGGGTGTGCAGTACAATGAGCAGTTCTTC.

In this sample, this clonotype turned up a few times. J is TRBJ2-2 and V is TRBV4-3, with D tentatively TRBD1 (6 bases). There are 15 residues in the CDR3. The germline V gene has CDR1 LGHNA and CDR2 YSLEER. Trimming took off 3 bases at V and 3 bases at J, with 11 bases between the two ends. DNA of the CDR3: TGCGCCAGCAGCCACGGAACAGGGTACACCGGGGAGCTGTTTTTT. This translates into CASSHGTGYTGELFF.

This clonotype has a single count. Written as DNA, the CDR3 is TGCAGTGCTTATAACACTGAAGCTTTCTTT. Translated, it gives CSAYNTEAFF. The J gene is TRBJ1-1, the V gene TRBV20-1; D is undetermined. There are 10 residues in the CDR3. Germline CDR1 reads DFQATT; CDR2 reads SNEGSKA (reference sequence). V lost 5 bases and J lost 2, with 3 bases in between.

The chain employs TRBV12-3 or TRBV12-4 and TRBJ2-5, with 7 nucleotides matching TRBD1. V trimming: 4 bases; J trimming: 3 bases; junction bases outside the gene matches: 8. The CDR3 consists of 15 residues. CDR3 nucleotide sequence: TGTGCCAGCAGTTATAACGGGCAGGGGGAAGAGACCCAGTACTTC. It is translated as CASSYNGQGEETQYF.

The V call is TRBV20-1, the J call TRBJ1-4; 10 bases match TRBD1. The CDR3 is 13 amino acids. The J segment lost 9 bases and the V segment lost 5 bases, leaving 6 bases of the junction unmatched. Germline V gene sequence: CDR1 DFQATT, CDR2 SNEGSKA (reference sequence). This CDR3 reads CSAWPGQGKKLFF. Here the CDR3 DNA reads TGCAGTGCTTGGCCGGGACAGGGGAAAAAACTGTTTTTT.

This clonotype was seen just once. CDR3 residues: CASSQSVRDSYGYTF. The DNA of the CDR3 is TGTGCCAGCAGCCAATCGGTGCGGGACAGTTATGGCTACACCTTC. The J gene is TRBJ1-2, the V gene TRBV16, with TRBD1 identical over 7 bases. Germline CDR1 is KGHSY and CDR2 is FQNENV. CDR3 size: 15 residues. V dropped 0 bases and J dropped 5; count of bases not matched to a gene: 6.

Note on this clonotype: An end of the junction differs from the germline gene, which may be a read error. The chain combines TRBV12-3 or TRBV12-4 with TRBJ1-1, with D unclear. The CDR3 spans 13 residues. The CDR3: CSSSTASDTEAFF. Written as DNA, the CDR3 is TGTTCCAGCAGCACCGCTTCGGACACTGAAGCTTTCTTT.

The chain employs TRBV5-6 and TRBJ2-1; 10 bases map to TRBD2. From germline, CDR1 is SGHDT and CDR2 YYEEEE. The CDR3 runs to 18 residues. J was trimmed by 5 bases and V by 2 bases; bases with no gene match: 13. This CDR3 reads CASSLLGLAETINNEQFF. CDR3 DNA: TGTGCCAGCAGCTTATTAGGACTAGCGGAGACAATCAACAATGAGCAGTTCTTC.

Only a few counts were recorded for this clonotype. V gene TRBV10-3 combines with J gene TRBJ2-1, with TRBD1 matching 9 bases. CDR3 length: 18 amino acids. J gave up 0 bases and V 9 bases, and 15 bases lay outside the gene matches. Looked up from germline, CDR1 is ENHRY and CDR2 is SYGVKD. CDR3 nucleotide sequence: TGTGCCATTGGGGACAGGGACAAACTCAGAAGCTCCTACAATGAGCAGTTCTTC. Protein product: CAIGDRDKLRSSYNEQFF.

A few counts support this clonotype. The rearrangement uses TRBV28 and TRBJ2-1; no clear D gene. The CDR3 is made up of 15 amino acids. Deletions cut 5 bases from V and 2 bases from J, with 13 bases between. Germline V gene data show CDR1 as MDHEN and CDR2 as SYDVKM. This chain's CDR3 is CASSPGPRAYNEQFF. CDR3 nucleotide sequence: TGTGCCAGCAGTCCAGGACCTAGGGCCTACAATGAGCAGTTCTTC.

The genes are TRBV7-9 and TRBJ1-1; D gene ambiguous. With 9 bases removed from V and 6 bases from J, the gap between germline ends came to 11 bases. Germline V lookup: CDR1 SEHNR, CDR2 FQNEAQ (reference sequence). This CDR3 is built from 11 residues. The CDR3 bases are TGTGCCAGTTCATTCGGCGCTGAAGCTTTCTTT. This sequence encodes CASSFGAEAFF.

This chain links TRBV21-1 with TRBJ2-4. TRBV21-1 is given as a pseudogene. This CDR3 is 16 amino acids long. CDR3 in amino acids: CASSKASTFGKNIQYF. The CDR3 DNA is TGTGCCAGCAGCAAAGCCTCGACTTTTGGCAAAAACATTCAGTACTTC.

The chain has TRBV6-5 and TRBJ2-7; possible D gene TRBD1, 5 bases. Trimming took off 3 bases at V and 6 bases at J, with 9 bases between the two ends. The germline V gene has CDR1 MNHEY and CDR2 SVGAGI. The CDR3 totals 12 residues. This chain's CDR3 is CASSYSQGEQYF. For the CDR3, the DNA is TGTGCCAGCAGTTATAGCCAGGGCGAGCAGTACTTC.